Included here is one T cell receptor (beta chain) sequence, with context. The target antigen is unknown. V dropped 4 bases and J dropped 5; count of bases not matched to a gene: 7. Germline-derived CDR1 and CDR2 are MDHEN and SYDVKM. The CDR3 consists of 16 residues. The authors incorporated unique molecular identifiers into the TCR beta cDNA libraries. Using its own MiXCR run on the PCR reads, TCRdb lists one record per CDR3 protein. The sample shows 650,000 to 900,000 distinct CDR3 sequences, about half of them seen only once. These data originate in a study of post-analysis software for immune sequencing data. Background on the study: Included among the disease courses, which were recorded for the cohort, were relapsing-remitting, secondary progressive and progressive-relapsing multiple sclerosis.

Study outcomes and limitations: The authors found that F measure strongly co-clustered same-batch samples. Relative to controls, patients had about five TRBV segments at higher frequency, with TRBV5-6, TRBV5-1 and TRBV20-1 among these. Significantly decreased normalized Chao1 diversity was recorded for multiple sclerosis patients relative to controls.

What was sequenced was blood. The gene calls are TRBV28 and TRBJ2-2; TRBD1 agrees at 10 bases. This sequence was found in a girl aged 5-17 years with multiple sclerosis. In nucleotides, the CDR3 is TGTGCCAGCAGTTACCGGGACAGGGGATTTACCGGGGAGCTGTTTTTT. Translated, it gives CASSYRDRGFTGELFF. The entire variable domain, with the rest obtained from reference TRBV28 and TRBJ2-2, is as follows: DVKVTQSSRYLVKRTGEKVFLECVQDMDHENMFWYRQDPGLGLRLIYFSYDVKMKEKGDIPEGYSVSREKKERFSLILESASTNQTSMYLCASSYRDRGFTGELFFGEGSRLTVL.